The TCR beta chain under discussion was sequenced for a study of blood T cell repertoires in COVID-19. Study-wide context: The United States, Italy and Spain supplied acute and convalescent COVID-19 samples. In each case, the material was cDNA or gDNA derived from T cells, B-cell-depleted T cells, or PBMCs.

V lost 6 bases, J lost 6 bases, and 4 bases stayed unmatched. The V gene's germline CDR1 is MNHEY and CDR2 SVGEGT. The CDR3 sequence is 12 residues long. Per the original methods: Estimation of nucleated cell counts was performed using reference gene primer amplification. TCRdb keeps only in-frame clones here, not all; method: immunoSEQ multiplex PCR. V and J calls and clone size are copied from that table; D and trimming were computed from the DNA. The sample lists about 140,000 clones, 76% occurring once. This chain links TRBV6-2 or TRBV6-3 with TRBJ2-7; TRBD2 matches at 8 bases. Sequencing used peripheral blood. The TCR comes from a woman older than 75 with active or convalescent COVID-19. DNA for the CDR3: TGTGCCAGCAGCGGCGGGGGGCCCGAGCAGTACTTC. Its translation is CASSGGGPEQYF.